This T cell receptor (beta chain) was sequenced during a study of blood T cell repertoires in COVID-19. About the research overall: Collection of acute and convalescent COVID-19 samples took place in the United States, Italy and Spain. The analysed material was cDNA or gDNA that came from T cells, B-cell-depleted T cells, or PBMCs.

Seattle patients were enrolled during active infection and followed longitudinally. Germline V lookup: CDR1 SGDLS, CDR2 YYNGEE. The CDR3 consists of 19 residues. V shed 0 bases and J 3 bases; nucleotides not matched to a gene: 9. Here immunoSEQ multiplex PCR was the method, and the copy in TCRdb shows in-frame clones only, minus some. The table shows 200,000 to 300,000 clones, with about 91% occurring only once. The TCR was taken from a person between 18 and 30 years old with COVID-19, enrolled during active disease. The V and J genes are TRBV9 and TRBJ2-2; 12 nucleotides agree with TRBD1. Sequences were obtained from peripheral blood. The CDR3 is CASSVAGTGGYLDTGELFF. CDR3 nucleotides: TGTGCCAGCAGCGTAGCTGGGACAGGGGGCTATCTTGACACCGGGGAGCTGTTTTTT.